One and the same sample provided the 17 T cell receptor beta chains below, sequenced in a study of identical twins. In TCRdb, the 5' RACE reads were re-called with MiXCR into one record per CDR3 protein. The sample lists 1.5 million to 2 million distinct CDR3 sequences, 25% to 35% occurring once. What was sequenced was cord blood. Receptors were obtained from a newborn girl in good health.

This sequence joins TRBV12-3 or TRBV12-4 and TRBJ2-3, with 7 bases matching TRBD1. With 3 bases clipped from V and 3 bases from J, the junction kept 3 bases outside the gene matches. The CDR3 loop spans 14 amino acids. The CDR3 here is CASSLTGKTDTQYF. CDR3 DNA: TGTGCCAGCAGTTTGACAGGGAAAACAGATACGCAGTATTTT.

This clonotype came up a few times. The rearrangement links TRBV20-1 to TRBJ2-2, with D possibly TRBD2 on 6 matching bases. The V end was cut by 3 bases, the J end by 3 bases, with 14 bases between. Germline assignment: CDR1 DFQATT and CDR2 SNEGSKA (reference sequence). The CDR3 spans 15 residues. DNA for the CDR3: TGCAGTGCTAGGGTCCCTAGCGCAGACACCGGGGAGCTGTTTTTT. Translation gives CSARVPSADTGELFF.

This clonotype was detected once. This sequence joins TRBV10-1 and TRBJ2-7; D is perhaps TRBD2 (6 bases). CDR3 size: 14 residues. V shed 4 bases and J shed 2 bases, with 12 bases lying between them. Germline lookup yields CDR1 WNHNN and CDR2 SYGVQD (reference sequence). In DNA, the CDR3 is TGCGCCAGCAGTGCTAGCGCCCGCCCCTACGAGCAGTACTTC. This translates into CASSASARPYEQYF.

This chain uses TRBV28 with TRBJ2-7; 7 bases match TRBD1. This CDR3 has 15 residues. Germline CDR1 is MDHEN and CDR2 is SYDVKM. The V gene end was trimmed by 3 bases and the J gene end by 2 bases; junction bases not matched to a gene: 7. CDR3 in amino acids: CASSFLDRDAYEQYF. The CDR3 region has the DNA TGTGCCAGCAGTTTCCTCGACAGGGATGCCTACGAGCAGTACTTC. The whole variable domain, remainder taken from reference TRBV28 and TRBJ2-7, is DVKVTQSSRYLVKRTGEKVFLECVQDMDHENMFWYRQDPGLGLRLIYFSYDVKMKEKGDIPEGYSVSREKKERFSLILESASTNQTSMYLCASSFLDRDAYEQYFGPGTRLTVT.

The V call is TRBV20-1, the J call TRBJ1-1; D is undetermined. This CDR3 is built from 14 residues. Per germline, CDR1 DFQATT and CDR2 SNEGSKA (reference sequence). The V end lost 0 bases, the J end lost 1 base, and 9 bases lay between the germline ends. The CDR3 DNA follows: TGCAGTGCTAGAGATCACCGGGGGAACACTGAAGCTTTCTTT. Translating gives CSARDHRGNTEAFF.

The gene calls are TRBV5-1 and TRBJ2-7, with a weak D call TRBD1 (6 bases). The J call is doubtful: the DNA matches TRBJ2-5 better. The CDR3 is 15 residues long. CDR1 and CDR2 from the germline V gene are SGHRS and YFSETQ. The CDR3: CASSYRDTTQETQYF. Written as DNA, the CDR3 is TGCGCCAGCAGTTACCGGGACACCACCCAAGAGACCCAGTACTTC.

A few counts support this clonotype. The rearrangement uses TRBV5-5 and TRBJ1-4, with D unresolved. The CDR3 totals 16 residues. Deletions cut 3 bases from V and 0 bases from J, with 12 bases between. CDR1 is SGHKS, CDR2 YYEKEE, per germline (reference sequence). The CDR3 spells CASSSWTVATNEKLFF. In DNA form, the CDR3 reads TGTGCCAGCAGCTCCTGGACGGTTGCAACTAATGAAAAACTGTTTTTT.

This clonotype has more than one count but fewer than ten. The DNA for the CDR3 is TGTGCCAGCAGTCAACAGGTTTACGAGCAGTACTTC. Translating gives CASSQQVYEQYF. J is TRBJ2-7 and V is TRBV28; tentatively, D is TRBD1 (5 bases). The V gene's germline CDR1 is MDHEN and CDR2 SYDVKM. Trimming shortened V by 5 bases and J by 4 bases, and 9 bases separated the two germline ends. This CDR3 is 12 amino acids long.

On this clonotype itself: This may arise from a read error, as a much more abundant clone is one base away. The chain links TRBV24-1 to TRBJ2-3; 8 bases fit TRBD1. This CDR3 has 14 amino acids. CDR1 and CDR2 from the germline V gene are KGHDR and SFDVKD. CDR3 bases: TGTGCCACCAGACAGGGGGGTAGCACAGATACGCGGTATTTT. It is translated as CATRQGGSTDTRYF.

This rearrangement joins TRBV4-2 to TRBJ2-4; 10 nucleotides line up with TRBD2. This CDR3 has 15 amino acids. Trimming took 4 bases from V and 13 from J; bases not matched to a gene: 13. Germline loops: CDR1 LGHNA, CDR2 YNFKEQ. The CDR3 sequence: CASSPPGLAIGEQYF. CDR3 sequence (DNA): TGTGCCAGCAGCCCTCCGGGACTAGCGATCGGTGAGCAGTACTTC.

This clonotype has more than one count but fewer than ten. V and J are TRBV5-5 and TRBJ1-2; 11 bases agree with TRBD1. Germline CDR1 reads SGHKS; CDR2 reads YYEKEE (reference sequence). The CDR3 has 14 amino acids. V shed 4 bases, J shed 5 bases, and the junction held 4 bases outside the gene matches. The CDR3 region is CASSMDRGLYGYTF. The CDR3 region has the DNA TGTGCCAGCAGCATGGACAGGGGGCTTTATGGCTACACCTTC.

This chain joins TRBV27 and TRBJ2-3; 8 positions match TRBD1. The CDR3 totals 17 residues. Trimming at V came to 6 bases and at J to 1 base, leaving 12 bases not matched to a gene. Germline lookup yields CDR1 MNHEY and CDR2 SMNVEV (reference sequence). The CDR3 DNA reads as TGTGCCAGCAGAGGACAGGGCCCAGGGCTCGGCACAGATACGCAGTATTTT. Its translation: CASRGQGPGLGTDTQYF.

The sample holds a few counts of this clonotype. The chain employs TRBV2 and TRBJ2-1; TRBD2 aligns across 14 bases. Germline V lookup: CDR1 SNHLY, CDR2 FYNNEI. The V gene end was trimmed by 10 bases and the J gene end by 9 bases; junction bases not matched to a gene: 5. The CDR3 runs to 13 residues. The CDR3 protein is CANGTSGSGEQFF. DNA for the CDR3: TGTGCCAACGGGACTAGCGGGAGCGGTGAGCAGTTCTTC.

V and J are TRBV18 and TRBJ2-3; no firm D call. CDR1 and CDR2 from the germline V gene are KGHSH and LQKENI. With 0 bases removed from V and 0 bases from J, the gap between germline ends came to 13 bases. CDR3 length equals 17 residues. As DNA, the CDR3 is TGTGCCAGCTCACCACCTCCCTCCTCCTCTAGCACAGATACGCAGTATTTT. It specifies CASSPPPSSSSTDTQYF.

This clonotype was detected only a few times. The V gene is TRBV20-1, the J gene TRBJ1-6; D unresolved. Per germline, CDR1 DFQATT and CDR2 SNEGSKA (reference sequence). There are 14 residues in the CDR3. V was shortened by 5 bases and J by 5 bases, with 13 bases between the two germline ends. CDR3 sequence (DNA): TGCAGTGCTGAAGTGGGGTCCGATAATTCACCCCTCCACTTT. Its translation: CSAEVGSDNSPLHF.

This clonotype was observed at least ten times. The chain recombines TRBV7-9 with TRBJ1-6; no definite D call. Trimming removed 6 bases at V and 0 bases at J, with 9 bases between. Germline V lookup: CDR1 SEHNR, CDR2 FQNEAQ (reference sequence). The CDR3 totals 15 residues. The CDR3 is CASSLDGSYNSPLHF. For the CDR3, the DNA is TGTGCCAGCAGTTTGGACGGCTCCTATAATTCACCCCTCCACTTT.

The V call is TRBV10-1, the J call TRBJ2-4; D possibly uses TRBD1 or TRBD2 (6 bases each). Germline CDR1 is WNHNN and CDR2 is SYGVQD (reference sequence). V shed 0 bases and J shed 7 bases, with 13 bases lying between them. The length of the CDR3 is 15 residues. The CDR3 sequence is CASSESGGAGNIQYF. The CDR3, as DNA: TGCGCCAGCAGTGAGTCGGGGGGCGCAGGCAACATTCAGTACTTC.